Presented here are 11 T cell receptor beta chains from one specimen sequenced in a study of identical twins. TCRdb re-analysed the 5' RACE reads in MiXCR, keeping a single row per CDR3 protein. The repertoire has 220,000 or so distinct CDR3 sequences, approximately 7% of them found once; the top ten carry more than 3%. These sequences were also reported in another study, on yellow fever vaccine responses in identical twins.

The specimen was memory (CD45RO+) T cells sorted from blood. These receptors all stem from a woman under 30 in good health.

This clonotype was counted between two and nine times. The V call is TRBV7-9, the J call TRBJ2-2; D perhaps matches TRBD1 (6 bases). Germline CDR1 is SEHNR and CDR2 is FQNEAQ (reference sequence). Deletions cut 5 bases from V and 1 base from J, with 14 bases between. This CDR3 has 16 amino acids. The CDR3 spells CASSQLLTGNTGELFF. In DNA form, the CDR3 reads TGTGCCAGCAGCCAACTTCTGACAGGGAACACCGGGGAGCTGTTTTTT.

A few counts support this clonotype. The chain uses TRBV11-2 and TRBJ2-1; 7 bases fit TRBD1. In germline, CDR1 is SGHAT, CDR2 FQNNGV. The CDR3 contains 15 residues. V lost 0 bases and J lost 5; bases outside the gene matches: 4. The CDR3 protein is CASSLEGTANNEQFF. The CDR3 nucleotides are TGTGCCAGCAGCTTAGAGGGGACAGCTAACAATGAGCAGTTCTTC. The variable domain in full, with the rest retrieved from reference TRBV11-2 and TRBJ2-1, is EAGVAQSPRYKIIEKRQSVAFWCNPISGHATLYWYQQILGQGPKLLIQFQNNGVVDDSQLPKDRFSAERLKGVDSTLKIQPAKLEDSAVYLCASSLEGTANNEQFFGPGTRLTVL.

The gene calls are TRBV6-5 and TRBJ2-1, with D possibly TRBD2 on 5 matching bases. Germline V lookup: CDR1 MNHEY, CDR2 SVGAGI. This CDR3 spans 14 amino acids. V gave up 1 base and J gave up 14 bases, with 18 bases separating them. CDR3: CASSYFRGDDEKFF. As DNA, the CDR3 is TGTGCCAGCAGTTACTTCCGGGGAGACGACGAGAAGTTCTTC.

This clonotype appeared a few times. The J gene is TRBJ1-3, the V gene TRBV12-3 or TRBV12-4, with a possible D match to TRBD1 (5 bases). The CDR3 consists of 14 residues. The V end was cut by 3 bases, the J end by 4 bases, with 10 bases between. The DNA of the CDR3 is TGTGCCAGCAGTTTCTCCGGGGGGGGAAACACCATATATTTT. This translates into CASSFSGGGNTIYF.

Many counts were recorded for this clonotype. The chain links TRBV25-1 to TRBJ2-1; TRBD2 matches 7 bases. With V trimmed by 3 bases and J by 0 bases, 11 bases remained unmatched. CDR3 length: 18 residues. Germline V gives CDR1 MGHDK, CDR2 SYGVNS. This CDR3 is CASSDSLSSGSSYNEQFF. The CDR3 region has the DNA TGTGCCAGCAGTGATTCGTTGTCTAGCGGTAGCTCCTACAATGAGCAGTTCTTC.

This clonotype was seen ten or more times. The chain joins TRBV7-3 to TRBJ1-1; D remains unclear. V dropped 2 bases and J dropped 1 base, with 5 bases sitting between them. The CDR3 contains 13 residues. Germline assignment: CDR1 SGHTA and CDR2 FQGTGA. Written as DNA, the CDR3 is TGTGCCAGCAGCTTAGAAGGGAACACTGAAGCTTTCTTT. This encodes CASSLEGNTEAFF.

This clonotype was observed once. The chain employs TRBV2 and TRBJ2-5, with 7 bases lining up with TRBD2. The CDR3 consists of 14 residues. Germline assignment: CDR1 SNHLY and CDR2 FYNNEI. Unmatched junction bases numbered 7, after V lost 4 bases and J lost 5 bases. The CDR3 region has the DNA TGTGCCAGCAGTGGGGGGGGGAAGCAGGAGACCCAGTACTTC. It is translated as CASSGGGKQETQYF.

The V and J genes are TRBV5-6 and TRBJ1-6; 7 bases match TRBD1. Trimming removed 2 bases from V and 8 bases from J; junction bases left unmatched: 4. CDR1 and CDR2 (germline): SGHDT, YYEEEE. The CDR3 sequence is 14 residues long. This CDR3 reads CASSFNRGDSPLHF. The CDR3 DNA reads TGTGCCAGCAGCTTTAACAGGGGAGATTCACCCCTCCACTTT.

The chain recombines TRBV6-2 or TRBV6-3 with TRBJ2-3; TRBD1 aligns across 9 bases. V lost 0 bases to trimming and J lost 4 bases; unmatched junction nucleotides: 17. This CDR3 region has 20 residues. Germline loops: CDR1 MNHEY, CDR2 SVGEGT. This CDR3 is CASSYSNRVAGTGTSDTQYF. The CDR3 DNA follows: TGTGCCAGCAGTTACTCGAATCGGGTGGCGGGGACAGGGACCTCAGATACGCAGTATTTT.

This clonotype was seen ten or more times. The chain recombines TRBV20-1 with TRBJ2-7, with 9 nucleotides matching TRBD1. This CDR3 has 14 residues. Trimming at V came to 0 bases and at J to 3 bases, leaving 3 bases not matched to a gene. CDR1 is DFQATT, CDR2 SNEGSKA, per germline (reference sequence). This CDR3 reads CSAREGQGVYEQYF. The CDR3 region has the DNA TGCAGTGCTAGAGAGGGACAGGGTGTCTACGAGCAGTACTTC.

This clonotype appeared many times. This rearrangement joins TRBV24-1 to TRBJ2-1; D is unresolved. Germline CDR1 and CDR2: KGHDR and SFDVKD. Trimming cost V 7 bases and J 1 base, with 7 bases left between them. The CDR3 loop spans 13 amino acids. CDR3 nucleotide sequence: TGTGCCACCAGCCTCGGGTCCTACAATGAGCAGTTCTTC. Translating gives CATSLGSYNEQFF.